The 5 T cell receptor beta chains in this list originate from one sample, sequenced in a study of technical replicates of blood from four donors. TCRdb's table, derived via immunoSEQ multiplex PCR, lists solely in-frame clones and lacks some. The sample lists approximately 75,000 clones; just under 95% were seen once. Specimen: T cells isolated from PBMCs. Receptors were obtained from a human donor in good health.

The chain has TRBV10-2 and TRBJ2-1; tentatively, D is TRBD1 (6 bases). The CDR3 loop spans 13 amino acids. Per germline, CDR1 WSHSY and CDR2 SAAADI. Deletions cut 4 bases from V and 3 bases from J, with 7 bases between. CDR3 bases: TGCGCCAGCAGTGGGACAGTCTACAATGAGCAGTTCTTC. Its translation is CASSGTVYNEQFF.

The gene calls are TRBV5-4 and TRBJ2-4; TRBD1 is a possible D gene (5 bases). CDR3 length equals 13 residues. V was shortened by 1 base and J by 13 bases, with 15 bases between the two germline ends. CDR1 and CDR2 from the germline V gene are SGHNT and YYREEE (reference sequence). The CDR3 sequence: CASSLLGQPTQYF. CDR3 in DNA: TGTGCCAGCAGCTTGTTAGGACAACCTACCCAGTACTTC.

The rearrangement links TRBV7-9 to TRBJ2-4; 7 bases line up with TRBD1. The junction had 12 bases not matched to a gene; V was cut back by 1 base and J by 9 bases. Germline V gene data show CDR1 as SEHNR and CDR2 as FQNEAQ (reference sequence). There are 16 residues in the CDR3. CDR3 coding DNA: TGTGCCAGCAGCTTAGAGGACAGGAGGCCCCAGGTCATTCAGTACTTC. This translates into CASSLEDRRPQVIQYF.

The rearrangement links TRBV27 to TRBJ1-1; D gene uncertain. Germline CDR1 reads MNHEY; CDR2 reads SMNVEV (reference sequence). CDR3 length: 13 amino acids. Trimming removed 2 bases from V and 1 base from J, with 5 bases in between. The CDR3 reads CASSLAGNTEAFF. The CDR3, as DNA: TGTGCCAGCAGTTTAGCAGGGAACACTGAAGCTTTCTTT.

V is TRBV9 and J is TRBJ1-1, with no clear D. The CDR3 length is 13 residues. Between the trimmed V and J ends, which lost 0 bases and 1 base, there was a span of 4 bases. CDR1 and CDR2 from the germline V gene are SGDLS and YYNGEE. CDR3 residues: CASSVGRNTEAFF. The CDR3, as DNA: TGTGCCAGCAGCGTAGGGAGGAACACTGAAGCTTTCTTT.